These T cell receptor beta chains were read from a single sample in a study of T-cell memory formation after mild COVID-19. TCRdb passed the 5' RACE reads through MiXCR, listing each CDR3 protein once. The table shows hundreds of thousands of distinct CDR3 sequences, with roughly 18% occurring only once. The sequenced sample was PBMCs or a T cell subset sorted from them (not recorded which). The receptors come from an adult woman who had mild COVID-19 (a few samples of this study predate the infection). Cell type and time point are not known. Each CDR3 is given with its conserved first and last residue. D genes are given only for firm matches. Some rows have no size entry. The others give once, few or many, or a class for an expanded clone.

TRBJ2-5	TRBV5-1	NA	NA	TGCGCCAGCAGCCTCCGGGACTTAGGGGAGACCCAGTACTTC	CASSLRDLGETQYF
TRBJ2-5	TRBV12-3/TRBV12-4	many	TRBD2	TGTGCCAGCAGTCCACGACTAGCGGGAGAGGGAGAGACCCAGTACTTC	CASSPRLAGEGETQYF
TRBJ2-4	TRBV11-3	few	TRBD2	TGTGCCAGCAGTCAGTTCCGGGGACTAGTCAAAAACATTCAGTACTTC	CASSQFRGLVKNIQYF
TRBJ1-1	TRBV2	NA	NA	TGTGCCAGCAGGGACCAAGTAGAAGCTTTCTTT	CASRDQVEAFF
TRBJ2-5	TRBV12-3/TRBV12-4	NA	NA	TGTGCCAGCAGTTTAGGGGGACGCACCCAAGAGACCCAGTACTTC	CASSLGGRTQETQYF
TRBJ2-3	TRBV7-3	many	TRBD2	TGTGCCAGCAGCCCCTGGACTAGCGGGGGGGCAGATACGCAGTATTTT	CASSPWTSGGADTQYF
TRBJ2-1	TRBV3-1	few	NA	TGTGCCAGCAGCCCCCTCCGGGGCGGTGAGCAGTTCTTC	CASSPLRGGEQFF
TRBJ2-7	TRBV29-1	few	NA	TGCAGCGTTGAAGGGGACTACGAGCAGTACTTC	CSVEGDYEQYF
TRBJ2-5	TRBV29-1	few	NA	TGCAGCGCCGACTTCGGGGAGACCCAGTACTTC	CSADFGETQYF
TRBJ2-3	TRBV6-1	NA	TRBD2	TGTGCCAGCACCAGACTAGCGGGGATACTTGGGGATACGCAGTATTTT	CASTRLAGILGDTQYF
TRBJ2-2	TRBV18	few	NA	TGTGCCAGCTCACCAGTCCCCAGAAACACCGGGGAGCTGTTTTTT	CASSPVPRNTGELFF
TRBJ1-5	TRBV7-2	NA	TRBD1	TGTGCCAGCAGCAGACAGGGGGGGAGTATTCAGCCCCAGCATTTT	CASSRQGGSIQPQHF
TRBJ2-3	TRBV6-5	many	NA	TGTGCCAGCAGACCCCAACTAGCCTCGATTGGGACAGATACGCAGTATTTT	CASRPQLASIGTDTQYF
TRBJ1-1	TRBV5-1	few	TRBD1	TGCGCCAGCAGTTTGGACAGGGGGCTATCTGAAGCTTTCTTT	CASSLDRGLSEAFF
TRBJ2-2	TRBV3-1	NA	TRBD2	TGTGCCAGCAGCGTTCTAGCGGGATTAACCGGGGAGCTGTTTTTT	CASSVLAGLTGELFF
TRBJ1-6	TRBV4-1	NA	TRBD1	TGCGCCAGCAGCCATCCCGGGACAGGGGGCCGTTCACCCCTCCACTTT	CASSHPGTGGRSPLHF
TRBJ2-5	TRBV5-1	NA	TRBD2	TGCGCCAGCAGCTCCCAGGCTAGCGGGATGGGAGAGACCCAGTACTTC	CASSSQASGMGETQYF
TRBJ1-5	TRBV7-6	NA	NA	TGTGCCAGCAGCTTAGGGCCAGGAGTGGGCAATCAGCCCCAGCATTTT	CASSLGPGVGNQPQHF
TRBJ2-7	TRBV19	few	NA	TGTGCCAGTAGTATAAATCTAGCCTCCTACGAGCAGTACTTC	CASSINLASYEQYF
TRBJ1-2	TRBV19	NA	NA	TGTGCCAGTAGTCTCGGGTCACAGAGGGCAAACTATGGCTACACCTTC	CASSLGSQRANYGYTF
TRBJ2-1	TRBV5-6	few	NA	TGTGCCAGCAGCTTGCTTAAGGGTACGGGAGTGGGTGAGCAGTTCTTC	CASSLLKGTGVGEQFF
TRBJ2-3	TRBV9	NA	NA	TGTGCCAGCAGTAGGGACTCCATAGACACAGATACGCAGTATTTT	CASSRDSIDTDTQYF
TRBJ1-1	TRBV5-4	many	TRBD1	TGTGCCAGCAGCCAGGACAGGGCTTATTCCTTGAACACTGAAGCTTTCTTT	CASSQDRAYSLNTEAFF
TRBJ2-1	TRBV5-6	NA	TRBD2	TGTGCCAGCAGCCCACTAGCGGGGGTTCAGAATGAGCAGTTCTTC	CASSPLAGVQNEQFF
TRBJ1-6	TRBV6-5	NA	NA	TGTGCCAGCAGTTACGGCGGACTTCAAAATTCACCCCTCCACTTT	CASSYGGLQNSPLHF
TRBJ1-2	TRBV7-2	NA	NA	TGTGCCAGCAGCCCCTCAGCGGCCGGAGGTGGCTACACCTTC	CASSPSAAGGGYTF
TRBJ1-4	TRBV5-1	many	TRBD1	TGCGCCAGCAGCACCGGGACAGGAGATGAAAAACTGTTTTTT	CASSTGTGDEKLFF
TRBJ1-2	TRBV7-2	few	NA	TGTGCCAGCACCCTGGGCACTAAGAACTATGGCTACACCTTC	CASTLGTKNYGYTF
TRBJ1-2	TRBV20-1	few	TRBD1	TGCAGTGCTGGGGGCCCCGGGACAGGGTTCCCGTATGGCTACACCTTC	CSAGGPGTGFPYGYTF
TRBJ2-5	TRBV2	NA	TRBD2	TGTGCCAGCACATACGGGAGGCAAGAGACCCAGTACTTC	CASTYGRQETQYF
TRBJ2-3	TRBV2	few	TRBD1	TGTGCCAGCAGGTTACAGGGGGCGGGAGATACGCAGTATTTT	CASRLQGAGDTQYF
TRBJ2-4	TRBV4-3	NA	NA	TGCGCCAGCAGCCAAGATTGGACCGATATTCAGTACTTC	CASSQDWTDIQYF
TRBJ1-1	TRBV18	NA	NA	TGTGCCAGCTCGCTGGGGACAAAGAACACTGAAGCTTTCTTT	CASSLGTKNTEAFF
TRBJ2-7	TRBV11-2	NA	NA	TGTGCCAGCACCGCCTTTGGACGAAACGACGAGCAGTACTTC	CASTAFGRNDEQYF